What follows are 7 T cell receptor beta chains derived from one specimen sequenced in a study of CD4+ T cells in melanoma. Repertoires were generated with immunoSEQ multiplex PCR, while TCRdb's copy carries only in-frame clones and drops some. This sample has some 150,000 clones, with 80% to 95% found just once. Receptors were obtained from a human donor with melanoma.

V and J are TRBV5-1 and TRBJ1-2; tentative D call: TRBD1 (5 bases). Germline V gene data show CDR1 as SGHRS and CDR2 as YFSETQ. The CDR3 consists of 15 residues. Trimming took 0 bases from V and 3 from J, leaving 12 bases between them. The CDR3 nucleotides are TGCGCCAGCAGCTTGGTTGTGGGGCCCGACTATGGCTACACCTTC. It is translated as CASSLVVGPDYGYTF. Together with reference TRBV5-1 and TRBJ1-2, the CDR3 gives the full variable domain: KAGVTQTPRYLIKTRGQQVTLSCSPISGHRSVSWYQQTPGQGLQFLFEYFSETQRNKGNFPGRFSGRQFSNSRSEMNVSTLELGDSALYLCASSLVVGPDYGYTFGSGTRLTVV.

The chain joins TRBV10-3 to TRBJ2-5; 9 bases agree with TRBD1. V was clipped by 6 bases and J by 6 bases; unmatched bases: 8. The CDR3 length is 14 residues. CDR1 is ENHRY and CDR2 is SYGVKD in the germline V gene. The CDR3 protein is CAIRGQGQLKTQYF. CDR3 bases: TGTGCCATCAGAGGACAGGGGCAGCTGAAGACCCAGTACTTC.

The chain links TRBV18 to TRBJ2-3; D is ambiguous. V was pared by 0 bases and J by 4 bases, with 8 bases between. This CDR3 is built from 14 residues. Per the germline V gene, CDR1 is KGHSH and CDR2 is LQKENI. In nucleotides, the CDR3 is TGTGCCAGCTCACCACCGACGACGGCAGATACGCAGTATTTT. Protein sequence: CASSPPTTADTQYF.

The chain is built from TRBV15 and TRBJ1-5; D gene uncertain. Per the germline V gene, CDR1 is LNHNV and CDR2 is YYDKDF (reference sequence). CDR3 length: 14 residues. V lost 0 bases, J lost 7 bases, and 10 bases lay in between. CDR3 loop: CATSREPSRQPQHF. The DNA for the CDR3 is TGTGCCACCAGCAGAGAACCGTCTCGGCAGCCCCAGCATTTT.

This clone was seen a single time. The chain links TRBV28 to TRBJ1-2, with TRBD1 identical over 9 bases. This CDR3 has 15 amino acids. V dropped 5 bases and J dropped 8; count of bases not matched to a gene: 12. Germline V gene sequence: CDR1 MDHEN, CDR2 SYDVKM. CDR3 sequence (DNA): TGTGCCAGCAGTCTTCCCGGGACAGGGTTAAGCGGCTACACCTTC. Its translation is CASSLPGTGLSGYTF.

In this sample, this clone turned up once. This chain joins TRBV2 and TRBJ1-6; D is unresolved. Germline values: CDR1 SNHLY, CDR2 FYNNEI. V was trimmed by 2 bases and J by 13 bases, leaving 9 bases between them. The CDR3 has 12 residues. The CDR3 DNA reads as TGTGCCAGCAGTGAAAGTGAATCTCCCCTCCACTTT. Amino acid sequence: CASSESESPLHF.

This clone was observed once. The gene calls are TRBV6-6 and TRBJ2-1, with D perhaps matching TRBD2 (6 bases). The CDR3 length is 15 residues. Germline CDR1 reads MNHNY; CDR2 reads SVGAGI (reference sequence). The V end was cut by 5 bases, the J end by 6 bases, with 17 bases between. CDR3 nucleotide sequence: TGTGCCAGCAGTCGGGGACCTTCCGGGGGCAATGAGCAGTTCTTC. It specifies CASSRGPSGGNEQFF.